This T cell receptor (beta chain) originates from a study of T cells in Graves' hyperthyroidism and ophthalmopathy. Germline assignment: CDR1 SGHAT and CDR2 FQNNGV. The CDR3 runs 15 residues. The CDR3 regions of TCR beta were amplified from RNA transcripts. Researchers ran a first-round RT-PCR on the TCR CDR3 using the HTBI primer set. One entry per CDR3 protein, called by TCRdb with MiXCR from the multiplex PCR reads. The sample has hundreds of thousands of distinct CDR3 sequences, roughly 20% seen once. For this clonotype: At one of its ends the junction is not consistent with the germline gene, which may arise from a read error.

The receptor was isolated from a man younger than 40 with Graves' ophthalmopathy. Material for sequencing was blood. This chain joins TRBV11-2 and TRBJ2-2, with no clear D. Written as DNA, the CDR3 is TGTACCAGCAGCCTTCTTGCGGTGAACACCGGGGAGCTGTTTTTT. It specifies CTSSLLAVNTGELFF.